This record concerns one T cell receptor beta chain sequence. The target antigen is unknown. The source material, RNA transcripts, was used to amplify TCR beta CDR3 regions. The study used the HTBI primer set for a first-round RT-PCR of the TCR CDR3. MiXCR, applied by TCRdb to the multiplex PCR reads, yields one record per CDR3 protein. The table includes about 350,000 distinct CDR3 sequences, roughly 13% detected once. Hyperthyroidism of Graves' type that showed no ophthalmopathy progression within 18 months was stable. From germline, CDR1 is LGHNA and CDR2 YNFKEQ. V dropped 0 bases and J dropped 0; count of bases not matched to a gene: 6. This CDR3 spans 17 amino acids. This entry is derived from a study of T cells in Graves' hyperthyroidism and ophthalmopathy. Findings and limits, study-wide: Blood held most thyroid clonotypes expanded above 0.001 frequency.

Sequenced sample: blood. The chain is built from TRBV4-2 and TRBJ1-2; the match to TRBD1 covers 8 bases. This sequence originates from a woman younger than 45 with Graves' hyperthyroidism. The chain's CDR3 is CASSQEGTGAPNYGYTF. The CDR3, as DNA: TGTGCCAGCAGCCAAGAGGGGACAGGAGCTCCTAACTATGGCTACACCTTC.